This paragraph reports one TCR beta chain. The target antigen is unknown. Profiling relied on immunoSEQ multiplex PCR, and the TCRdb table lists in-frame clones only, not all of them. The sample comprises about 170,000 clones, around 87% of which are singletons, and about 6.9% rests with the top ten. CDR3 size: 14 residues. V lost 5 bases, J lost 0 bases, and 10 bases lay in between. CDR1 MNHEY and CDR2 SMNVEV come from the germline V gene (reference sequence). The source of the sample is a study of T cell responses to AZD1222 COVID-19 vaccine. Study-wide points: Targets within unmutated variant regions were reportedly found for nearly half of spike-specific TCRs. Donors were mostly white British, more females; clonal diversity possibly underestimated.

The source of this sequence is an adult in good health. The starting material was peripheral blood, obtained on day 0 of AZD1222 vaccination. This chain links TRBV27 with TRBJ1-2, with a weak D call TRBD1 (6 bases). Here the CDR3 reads CASSLTGSNYGYTF. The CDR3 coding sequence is TGTGCCAGCAGTCTGACAGGCTCTAACTATGGCTACACCTTC.